This T cell receptor (beta chain) was sequenced in a study of blood T cell repertoires in COVID-19. The CDR3 runs 15 residues. Germline CDR1 is MNHEY and CDR2 is SVGAGI. Trimming removed 4 bases from V and 7 bases from J; junction bases left unmatched: 10. Sequencing used immunoSEQ multiplex PCR; TCRdb keeps in-frame clones, though not all of them. The table shows hundreds of thousands of clones, with 80% to 90% occurring only once. The material sequenced was peripheral blood. The V gene is TRBV6-5, the J gene TRBJ1-5; 7 bases agree with TRBD1. The clonotype was recovered from a man aged 50-60 years with acute or convalescent COVID-19. CDR3 residues: CASSSTRQGGQPQHF. CDR3 nucleotide sequence: TGTGCCAGCAGTTCCACGAGACAGGGCGGCCAGCCCCAGCATTTT.